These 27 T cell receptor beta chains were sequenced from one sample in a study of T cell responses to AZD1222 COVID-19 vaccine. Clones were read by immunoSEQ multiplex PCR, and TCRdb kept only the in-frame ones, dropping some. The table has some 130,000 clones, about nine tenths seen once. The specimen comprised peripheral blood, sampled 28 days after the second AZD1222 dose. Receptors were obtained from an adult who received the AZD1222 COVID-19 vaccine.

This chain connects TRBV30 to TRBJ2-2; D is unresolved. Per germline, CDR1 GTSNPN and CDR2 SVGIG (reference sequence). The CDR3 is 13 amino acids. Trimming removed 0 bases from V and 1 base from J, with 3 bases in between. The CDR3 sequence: CAWSVENTGELFF. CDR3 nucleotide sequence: TGTGCCTGGAGTGTAGAGAACACCGGGGAGCTGTTTTTT. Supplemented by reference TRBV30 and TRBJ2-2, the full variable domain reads SQTIHQWPATLVQPVGSPLSLECTVEGTSNPNLYWYRQAAGRGLQLLFYSVGIGQISSEVPQNLSASRPQDRQFILSSKKLLLSDSGFYLCAWSVENTGELFFGEGSRLTVL.

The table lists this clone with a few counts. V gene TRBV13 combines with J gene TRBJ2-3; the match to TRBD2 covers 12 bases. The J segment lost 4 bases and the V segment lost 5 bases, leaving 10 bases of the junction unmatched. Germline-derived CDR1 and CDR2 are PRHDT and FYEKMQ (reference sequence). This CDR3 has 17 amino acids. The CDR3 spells CASSPRLAGVGADTQYF. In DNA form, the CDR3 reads TGTGCCAGCAGCCCCCGACTAGCGGGGGTAGGGGCAGATACGCAGTATTTT.

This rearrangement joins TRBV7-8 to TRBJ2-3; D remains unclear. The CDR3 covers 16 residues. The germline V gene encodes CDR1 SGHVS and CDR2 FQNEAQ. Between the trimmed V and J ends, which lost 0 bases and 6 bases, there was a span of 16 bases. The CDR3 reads CASSLAKKFSSDTQYF. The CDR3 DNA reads TGTGCCAGCAGCTTAGCGAAGAAGTTTAGTAGTGATACGCAGTATTTT.

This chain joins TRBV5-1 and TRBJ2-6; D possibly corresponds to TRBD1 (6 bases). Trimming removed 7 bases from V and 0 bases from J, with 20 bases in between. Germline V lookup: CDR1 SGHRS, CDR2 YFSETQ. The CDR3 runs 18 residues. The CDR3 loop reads CASDWGQSGFSGANVLTF. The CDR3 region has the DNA TGCGCCAGCGACTGGGGGCAGTCTGGTTTCTCTGGGGCCAACGTCCTGACTTTC.

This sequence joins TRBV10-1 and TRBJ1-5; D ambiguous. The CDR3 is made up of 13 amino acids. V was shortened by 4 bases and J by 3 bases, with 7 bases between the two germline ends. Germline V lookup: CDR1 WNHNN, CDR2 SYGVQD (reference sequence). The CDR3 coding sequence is TGCGCCAGCAGTGTGGACGTCAATCAGCCCCAGCATTTT. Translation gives CASSVDVNQPQHF.

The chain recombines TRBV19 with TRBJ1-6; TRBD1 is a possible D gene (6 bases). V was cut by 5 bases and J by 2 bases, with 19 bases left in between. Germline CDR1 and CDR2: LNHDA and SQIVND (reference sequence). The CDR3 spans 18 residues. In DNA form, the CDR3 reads TGTGCCAGTAGTCCCGTTCAATTGAGGGGGACCTATAATTCACCCCTCCACTTT. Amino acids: CASSPVQLRGTYNSPLHF.

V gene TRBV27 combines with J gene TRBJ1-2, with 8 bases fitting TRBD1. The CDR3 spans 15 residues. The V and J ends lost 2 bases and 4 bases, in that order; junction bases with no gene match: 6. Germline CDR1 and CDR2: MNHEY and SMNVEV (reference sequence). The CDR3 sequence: CASSLRAGGPYGYTF. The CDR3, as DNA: TGTGCCAGCAGTTTAAGGGCAGGGGGCCCCTATGGCTACACCTTC.

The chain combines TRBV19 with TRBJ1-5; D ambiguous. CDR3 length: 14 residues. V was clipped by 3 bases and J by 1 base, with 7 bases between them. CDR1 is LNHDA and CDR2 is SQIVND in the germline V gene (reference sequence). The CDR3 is CASSIRESNQPQHF. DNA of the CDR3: TGTGCCAGTAGTATCCGGGAAAGCAATCAGCCCCAGCATTTT.

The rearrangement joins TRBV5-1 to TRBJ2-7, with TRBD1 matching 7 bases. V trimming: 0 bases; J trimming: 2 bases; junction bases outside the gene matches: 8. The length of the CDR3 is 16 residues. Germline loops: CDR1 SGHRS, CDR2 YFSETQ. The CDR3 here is CASSLATGTAPYEQYF. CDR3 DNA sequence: TGCGCCAGCAGCTTGGCGACTGGGACAGCCCCCTACGAGCAGTACTTC.

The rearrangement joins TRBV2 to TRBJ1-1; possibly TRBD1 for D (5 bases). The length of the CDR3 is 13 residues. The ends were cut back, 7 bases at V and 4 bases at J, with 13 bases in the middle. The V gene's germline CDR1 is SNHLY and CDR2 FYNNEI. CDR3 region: CASKFIGGTEAFF. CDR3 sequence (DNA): TGTGCCAGCAAATTTATCGGGGGCACTGAAGCTTTCTTT.

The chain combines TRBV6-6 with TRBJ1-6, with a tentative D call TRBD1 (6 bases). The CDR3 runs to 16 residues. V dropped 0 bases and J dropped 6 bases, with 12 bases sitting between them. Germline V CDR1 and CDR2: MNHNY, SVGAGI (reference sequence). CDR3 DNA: TGTGCCAGCAGTTACTCGATCCTAGGGGGTAATTCACCCCTCCACTTT. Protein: CASSYSILGGNSPLHF.

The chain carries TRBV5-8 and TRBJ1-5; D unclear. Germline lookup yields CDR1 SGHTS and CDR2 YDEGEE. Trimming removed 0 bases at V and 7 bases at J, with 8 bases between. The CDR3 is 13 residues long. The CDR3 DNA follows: TGTGCCAGCAGCTTGGCCGAGGAACAGCCCCAGCATTTT. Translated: CASSLAEEQPQHF.

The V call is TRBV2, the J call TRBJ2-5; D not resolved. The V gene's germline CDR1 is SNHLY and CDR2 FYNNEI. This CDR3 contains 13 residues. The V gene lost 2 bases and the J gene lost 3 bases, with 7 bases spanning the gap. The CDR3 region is CASSELEKETQYF. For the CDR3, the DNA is TGTGCCAGCAGTGAACTGGAGAAAGAGACCCAGTACTTC.

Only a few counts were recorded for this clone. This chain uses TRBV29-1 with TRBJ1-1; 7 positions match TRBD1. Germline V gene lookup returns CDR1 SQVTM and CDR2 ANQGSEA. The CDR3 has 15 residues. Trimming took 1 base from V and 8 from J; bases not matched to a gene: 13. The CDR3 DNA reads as TGCAGCGTTGAAGGAGGGGCCAGGGGGTATCCCGAAGCTTTCTTT. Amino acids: CSVEGGARGYPEAFF.

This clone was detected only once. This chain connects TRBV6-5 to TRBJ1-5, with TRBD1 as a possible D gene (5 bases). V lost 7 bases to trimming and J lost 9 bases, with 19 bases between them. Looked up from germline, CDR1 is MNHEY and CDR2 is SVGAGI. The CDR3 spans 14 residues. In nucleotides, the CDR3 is TGTGCCAGCACCCTGGACGGGGCGATGGGGCCCCAGCATTTT. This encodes CASTLDGAMGPQHF.

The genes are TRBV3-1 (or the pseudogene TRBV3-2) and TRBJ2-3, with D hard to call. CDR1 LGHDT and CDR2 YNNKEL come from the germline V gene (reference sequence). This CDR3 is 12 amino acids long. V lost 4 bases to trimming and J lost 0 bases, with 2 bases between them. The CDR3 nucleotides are TGTGCCAGCAGCCTGAGCACAGATACGCAGTATTTT. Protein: CASSLSTDTQYF.

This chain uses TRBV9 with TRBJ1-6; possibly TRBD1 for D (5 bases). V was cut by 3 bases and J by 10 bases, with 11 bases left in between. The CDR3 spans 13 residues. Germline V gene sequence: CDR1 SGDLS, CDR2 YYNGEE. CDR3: CASSADGGSPLHF. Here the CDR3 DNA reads TGTGCCAGCAGCGCAGATGGGGGATCACCCCTCCACTTT. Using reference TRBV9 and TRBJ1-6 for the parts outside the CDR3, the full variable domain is DSGVTQTPKHLITATGQRVTLRCSPRSGDLSVYWYQQSLDQGLQFLIQYYNGEERAKGNILERFSAQQFPDLHSELNLSSLELGDSALYFCASSADGGSPLHFGNGTRLTVT.

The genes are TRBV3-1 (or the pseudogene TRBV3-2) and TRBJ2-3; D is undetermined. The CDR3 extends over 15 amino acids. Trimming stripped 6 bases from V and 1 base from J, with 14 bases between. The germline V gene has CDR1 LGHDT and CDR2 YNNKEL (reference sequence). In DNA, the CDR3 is TGTGCCAGCAGTTCTCTGGACCCCGGCACAGATACGCAGTATTTT. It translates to CASSSLDPGTDTQYF.

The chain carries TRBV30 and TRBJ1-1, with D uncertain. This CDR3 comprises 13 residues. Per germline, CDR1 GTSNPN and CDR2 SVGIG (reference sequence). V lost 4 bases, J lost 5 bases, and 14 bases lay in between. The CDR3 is CAWIGAGGTEAFF. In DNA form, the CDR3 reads TGTGCCTGGATTGGTGCGGGTGGGACTGAAGCTTTCTTT.

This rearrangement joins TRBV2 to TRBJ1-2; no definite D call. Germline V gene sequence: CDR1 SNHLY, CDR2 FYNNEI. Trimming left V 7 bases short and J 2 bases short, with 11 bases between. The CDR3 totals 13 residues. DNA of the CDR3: TGTGCCAGCACACAAACATGGAACTATGGCTACACCTTC. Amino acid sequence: CASTQTWNYGYTF.

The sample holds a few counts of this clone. CDR3 coding DNA: TGTGCCAGCAGCCGGGACAGGGACAACTATGGCTACACCTTC. This codes for CASSRDRDNYGYTF. The chain links TRBV4-2 to TRBJ1-2; 9 bases agree with TRBD1. Germline V gene lookup returns CDR1 LGHNA and CDR2 YNFKEQ. The CDR3 covers 14 residues. V gave up 4 bases and J gave up 2 bases; unmatched junction bases: 2.

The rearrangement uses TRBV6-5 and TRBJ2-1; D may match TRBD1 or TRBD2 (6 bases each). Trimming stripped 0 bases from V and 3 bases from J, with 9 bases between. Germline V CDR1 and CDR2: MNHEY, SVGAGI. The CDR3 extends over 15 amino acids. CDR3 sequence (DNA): TGTGCCAGCAGTTACTCGGGGGGCAGCTACAATGAGCAGTTCTTC. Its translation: CASSYSGGSYNEQFF.

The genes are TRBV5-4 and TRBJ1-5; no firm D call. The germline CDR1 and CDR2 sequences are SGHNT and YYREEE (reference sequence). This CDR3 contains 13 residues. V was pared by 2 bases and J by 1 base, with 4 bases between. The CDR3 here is CASSFDSNQPQHF. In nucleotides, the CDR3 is TGTGCCAGCAGCTTCGACAGCAATCAGCCCCAGCATTTT.

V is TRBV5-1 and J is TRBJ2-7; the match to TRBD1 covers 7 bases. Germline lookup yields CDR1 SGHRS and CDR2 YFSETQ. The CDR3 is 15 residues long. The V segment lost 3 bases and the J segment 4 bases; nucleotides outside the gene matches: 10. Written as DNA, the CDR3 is TGCGCCAGCAGCTCCGGACAGGCGACCCCTTACGAGCAGTACTTC. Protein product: CASSSGQATPYEQYF.

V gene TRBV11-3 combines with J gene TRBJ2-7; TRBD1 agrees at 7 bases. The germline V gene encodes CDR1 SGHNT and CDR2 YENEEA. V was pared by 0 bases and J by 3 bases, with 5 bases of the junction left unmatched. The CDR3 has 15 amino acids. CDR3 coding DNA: TGTGCCAGCAGCTTAGACCGGGACAGCTACTACGAGCAGTACTTC. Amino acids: CASSLDRDSYYEQYF.

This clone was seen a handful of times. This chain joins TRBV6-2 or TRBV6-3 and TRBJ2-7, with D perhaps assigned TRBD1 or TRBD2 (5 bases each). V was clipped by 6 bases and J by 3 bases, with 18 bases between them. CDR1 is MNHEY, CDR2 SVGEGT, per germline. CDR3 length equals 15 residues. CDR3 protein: CASSPRVGDGYEQYF. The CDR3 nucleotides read TGTGCCAGCAGCCCGCGGGTGGGGGACGGCTACGAGCAGTACTTC.

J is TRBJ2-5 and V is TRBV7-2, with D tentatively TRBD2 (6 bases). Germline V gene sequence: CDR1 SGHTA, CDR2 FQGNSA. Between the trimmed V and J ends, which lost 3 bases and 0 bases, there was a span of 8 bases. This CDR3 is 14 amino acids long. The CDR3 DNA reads TGTGCCAGCAGCTTCAGCGGGTACCAAGAGACCCAGTACTTC. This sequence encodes CASSFSGYQETQYF.